The 5 T cell receptor beta chains presented below share a single source sample, sequenced in a study of CXCR3-negative and CXCR3-positive naive CD8 T cells. UMI labels and 5' RACE were used to prepare the TRB cDNA libraries. For each CDR3 protein, TCRdb gives one entry from its re-call of the 5' RACE reads, without DNA. In all, the sample yields about 45,000 distinct CDR3 sequences. The sample was memory CD8+ T cells from blood. These receptors were taken from a human donor in good health. Some clones in this sample may be carry-over from other donors' samples.

The chain links TRBV2 to TRBJ2-3. This CDR3 comprises 12 residues. Germline assignment: CDR1 SNHLY and CDR2 FYNNEI. CDR3 region: CASIKDADTQYF.

The chain links TRBV12-3 or TRBV12-4 to TRBJ1-2. This CDR3 has 12 residues. The CDR3 loop reads CASSFSFYGYTF.

The chain employs TRBV20-1 and TRBJ1-1. The germline V gene encodes CDR1 DFQATT and CDR2 SNEGSKA (reference sequence). CDR3 length: 17 residues. CDR3 sequence reads: CSARDLVRVDPNTEAFF.

CDR3: CASSPGTTAMDEQFF. The chain uses TRBV6-2 or TRBV6-3 and TRBJ2-1; TCRdb outputs TRBD2, but without DNA this stays unchecked. From germline, CDR1 is MNHEY and CDR2 SVGEGT. There are 15 residues in the CDR3.

This sequence joins TRBV29-1 and TRBJ2-1; the D gene TCRdb calls, TRBD2, cannot be checked with no DNA. In germline, CDR1 is SQVTM, CDR2 ANQGSEA. CDR3 length: 18 residues. CDR3 sequence: CSLRGLAGGKSSYNEQFF.